Below are 15 T cell receptor beta chains sequenced from a single sample in a study of blood T cell repertoires in COVID-19. Some clones are missing from TCRdb's copy, which holds only in-frame ones; the method was immunoSEQ multiplex PCR. Among more than 200,000 clones listed, roughly 90% were seen once. Sequencing was done on a sample of PBMCs or T cells enriched from blood (not recorded which). The receptors were gathered from a woman aged 25 to 39 who had recovered from COVID-19.

This clone appeared once. This chain uses TRBV24-1 with TRBJ2-5; TRBD1 matches at 7 bases. Trimming took 3 bases from V and 5 from J; bases not matched to a gene: 8. Germline V CDR1 and CDR2: KGHDR, SFDVKD. The CDR3 covers 15 residues. As DNA, the CDR3 is TGTGCCACCAGTGATAGACAGGGCCGAATGGAGACCCAGTACTTC. Translated, it gives CATSDRQGRMETQYF.

The chain has TRBV7-3 and TRBJ1-1; D is unclear. The V gene lost 0 bases and the J gene lost 3 bases, with 17 bases spanning the gap. This CDR3 comprises 17 residues. Germline-derived CDR1 and CDR2 are SGHTA and FQGTGA. CDR3 in DNA: TGTGCCAGCAGCTTAACCCCCCGGGCGGGTAAGGACACTGAAGCTTTCTTT. Its translation is CASSLTPRAGKDTEAFF.

This rearrangement joins TRBV3-1 (or the pseudogene TRBV3-2) to TRBJ2-7, with TRBD2 matching 7 bases. The CDR3 has 14 residues. The V gene end was trimmed by 0 bases and the J gene end by 3 bases; junction bases not matched to a gene: 2. Germline V lookup: CDR1 LGHDT, CDR2 YNNKEL (reference sequence). CDR3: CASSQDGTNYEQYF. Here the CDR3 DNA reads TGTGCCAGCAGCCAAGACGGGACTAACTACGAGCAGTACTTC.

This clone has more than one count but fewer than ten. The chain combines TRBV5-1 with TRBJ2-7; 12 bases agree with TRBD2. CDR3 length: 17 residues. The germline V gene has CDR1 SGHRS and CDR2 YFSETQ. Trimming at V came to 4 bases and at J to 0 bases, leaving 8 bases not matched to a gene. As DNA, the CDR3 is TGCGCCAGCAGCCCAGGACTAGCGGGACAGAGCTCCTACGAGCAGTACTTC. Translating gives CASSPGLAGQSSYEQYF.

The V and J genes are TRBV6-5 and TRBJ2-1, with no clear D. Per the germline V gene, CDR1 is MNHEY and CDR2 is SVGAGI. CDR3 size: 14 residues. Trimming pared 6 bases from V and 5 bases from J, leaving 14 bases between. CDR3 coding DNA: TGTGCCAGCAGACGAGGTCGGCCCGACAATGAGCAGTTCTTC. Translating gives CASRRGRPDNEQFF.

This clone was detected only once. V gene TRBV9 combines with J gene TRBJ2-1; D perhaps matches TRBD2 (6 bases). Trimming removed 4 bases at V and 8 bases at J, with 22 bases between. CDR1 and CDR2 (germline): SGDLS, YYNGEE. The CDR3 is 16 amino acids. This CDR3 reads CASSLGFSGAPHEQFF. Written as DNA, the CDR3 is TGTGCCAGCAGCTTGGGATTTAGCGGAGCGCCCCATGAGCAGTTCTTC.

The chain combines TRBV3-1 (or the pseudogene TRBV3-2) with TRBJ2-3; D uncertain. The germline V and J ends were trimmed by 1 base and 8 bases, with 13 bases remaining between them. This CDR3 is 14 amino acids long. In germline, CDR1 is LGHDT, CDR2 YNNKEL (reference sequence). The CDR3 is CASSQGTTAGTQYF. The CDR3 DNA reads as TGTGCCAGCAGCCAAGGTACCACCGCCGGTACGCAGTATTTT.

The genes are TRBV4-1 and TRBJ1-3, with TRBD1 identical over 7 bases. CDR3 length equals 17 residues. Unmatched junction bases numbered 11, after V lost 2 bases and J lost 4 bases. Germline-derived CDR1 and CDR2 are MGHRA and YSYEKL. The CDR3 region has the DNA TGCGCCAGCAGCCAACGGACCCCGACAGGGTTCGGAAACACCATATATTTT. Its protein product is CASSQRTPTGFGNTIYF.

The V call is TRBV19, the J call TRBJ1-5; possibly TRBD1 for D (6 bases). Trimming took 6 bases from V and 7 from J, leaving 13 bases between them. Germline lookup yields CDR1 LNHDA and CDR2 SQIVND (reference sequence). This CDR3 is built from 13 residues. The DNA of the CDR3 is TGTGCCAGTAGGACAGGCCTCAACCAGCCCCAGCATTTT. Translated, it gives CASRTGLNQPQHF.

This clone was detected only once. The V call is TRBV7-2, the J call TRBJ2-2; 11 bases fit TRBD2. Trimming cost V 5 bases and J 5 bases; bases outside gene matches: 10. Per germline, CDR1 SGHTA and CDR2 FQGNSA. This CDR3 contains 17 residues. This chain's CDR3 is CASSRDSTSGRTGELFF. The CDR3 DNA sequence: TGTGCCAGCAGCCGCGATTCCACTAGCGGGAGAACCGGGGAGCTGTTTTTT.

The J gene is TRBJ2-3, the V gene TRBV7-6; TRBD2 matches 11 bases. This CDR3 contains 15 residues. Germline lookup yields CDR1 SGHVS and CDR2 FNYEAQ. The trim removed 5 bases at V and 3 bases at J, leaving 4 bases unmatched. The CDR3 region has the DNA TGTGCCAGCAGCAAGACTAGCGGGACAACAGATACGCAGTATTTT. Translating it yields CASSKTSGTTDTQYF.

The chain links TRBV18 to TRBJ2-6; 7 nucleotides match TRBD1. The CDR3 has 18 residues. Germline CDR1 reads KGHSH; CDR2 reads LQKENI. The V gene end was trimmed by 2 bases and the J gene end by 3 bases; junction bases not matched to a gene: 10. CDR3 nucleotides: TGTGCCAGCTCACCAACGACAGGGCCCATCGGTGGGGCCAACGTCCTGACTTTC. Its translation: CASSPTTGPIGGANVLTF.

This clone was found once. The V call is TRBV23-1, the J call TRBJ2-2, with TRBD1 matching 11 bases. TRBV23-1 has ORF status, its function being uncertain. V shed 3 bases, J shed 8 bases, and the junction held 11 bases outside the gene matches. This CDR3 is 17 amino acids long. The DNA of the CDR3 is TGCGCCAGCAGTCATGCCGGGGACAGGGGGGGTTCTGGGGAGCTGTTTTTT. This sequence encodes CASSHAGDRGGSGELFF.

The genes are TRBV7-9 and TRBJ2-7, with 8 bases fitting TRBD1. The CDR3 is 13 residues long. Germline V lookup: CDR1 SEHNR, CDR2 FQNEAQ (reference sequence). The ends lost 5 bases at V and 3 bases at J; junction bases unmatched: 3. The CDR3 DNA is TGTGCCAGCAGCCCGGACAGGGACTACGAGCAGTACTTC. As protein: CASSPDRDYEQYF.

V and J are TRBV28 and TRBJ1-2; the D gene is possibly TRBD1 (6 bases). The length of the CDR3 is 14 residues. V was pared by 5 bases and J by 4 bases, with 14 bases between. CDR1 is MDHEN, CDR2 SYDVKM, per germline. This CDR3 is CASSGGGGAYGYTF. The CDR3 DNA reads TGTGCCAGCAGTGGGGGAGGGGGTGCCTATGGCTACACCTTC.